The clone carrying this T cell receptor (beta chain) was recorded at least ten times. Antigen: not known. This sample is drawn from a study of identical twins. Study conclusions and caveats: Out-of-frame sharing of TCR alpha in monozygotic twins was underestimated by models. Findings depended on cross-sectional statistics rather than tracking the same donors.

The cDNA had a unique molecular identifier and a template-switch universal primer site. TCRdb called the 5' RACE reads again in MiXCR, with one record for every CDR3 protein. The sample yields hundreds of thousands of distinct CDR3 sequences, approximately 6% seen once. The TCR was taken from a man aged 18-30 years in good health. Sequencing used naive T cells sorted from blood.

CDR3 amino acids: CASNDQSDTQYF. The CDR3 coding sequence is TGTGCCAGCAACGACCAATCAGATACGCAGTATTTT. This rearrangement joins TRBV6-5 to TRBJ2-3, with D uncertain. The germline V and J ends were trimmed by 7 bases and 4 bases, with 9 bases remaining between them. The CDR3 length is 12 residues. Germline CDR1 MNHEY, CDR2 SVGAGI.